These T cell receptor beta chains were read from a single sample in a study of blood T cell repertoires in COVID-19. Sequencing was performed with immunoSEQ multiplex PCR; in TCRdb, only in-frame clones are kept and a portion is missing. The sample consists of roughly 340,000 clones, roughly nine tenths of them appearing once. Sequenced material: PBMCs or T cells enriched from blood (not recorded which). All receptors come from a man aged 18 to 30 who had recovered from COVID-19. Both conserved end residues are part of each CDR3. Each record gives: D gene, J gene, V gene, clone size, CDR3 protein, CDR3 DNA. The D gene is left open where the match is weak. Clone size appears in some rows only: once, few, many, or a class for an expanded clone.

TRBD1,TRBJ1-5,TRBV10-3,NA,CAISDPGRQGSNQPQHF,TGTGCCATCAGTGACCCCGGGCGACAGGGGAGCAATCAGCCCCAGCATTTT
NA,TRBJ1-2,TRBV5-4,NA,CASSPMGGATTNYGYTF,TGTGCCAGCAGCCCTATGGGGGGGGCGACGACCAACTATGGCTACACCTTC
NA,TRBJ2-7,TRBV6-5,NA,CASSYSLGNPYEQYF,TGTGCCAGCAGTTACTCGTTGGGCAACCCCTACGAGCAGTACTTC
NA,TRBJ1-6,TRBV27,NA,CASSHQRSNSPLHF,TGTGCCAGCAGTCATCAGAGGAGTAATTCACCCCTCCACTTT
NA,TRBJ2-3,TRBV11-3,NA,CASSFGGGGVDTQYF,TGTGCCAGCAGCTTTGGAGGGGGCGGGGTAGATACGCAGTATTTT
NA,TRBJ1-5,TRBV19,few,CASSIGQQKDQPQHF,TGTGCCAGTAGTATCGGACAGCAAAAGGATCAGCCCCAGCATTTT
TRBD1,TRBJ2-5,TRBV27,few,CASSLSGQIETQYF,TGTGCCAGCAGTTTATCGGGACAGATAGAGACCCAGTACTTC
NA,TRBJ1-2,TRBV15,NA,CATRLPGLLYGYTF,TGTGCCACCAGGCTCCCCGGACTTCTCTATGGCTACACCTTC
NA,TRBJ1-5,TRBV7-9,NA,CASSLGVGSPGAQHF,TGTGCCAGCAGCTTAGGTGTAGGCTCCCCCGGGGCCCAGCATTTT
TRBD1,TRBJ2-5,TRBV5-5,NA,CASSWGTGGKETQYF,TGTGCCAGCAGCTGGGGGACAGGGGGCAAAGAGACCCAGTACTTC
NA,TRBJ1-5,TRBV29-1,NA,CSVRDSNQPQHF,TGCAGCGTGCGAGATAGCAATCAGCCCCAGCATTTT
NA,TRBJ2-6,TRBV5-1,NA,CASSAAAGANVLTF,TGCGCCAGCAGCGCGGCCGCTGGGGCCAACGTCCTGACTTTC
TRBD2,TRBJ2-1,TRBV6-5,NA,CASSYSGRAGEQFF,TGTGCCAGCAGTTACAGCGGGAGGGCCGGTGAGCAGTTCTTC
TRBD1,TRBJ1-1,TRBV6-5,NA,CASRSRTGGAFF,TGTGCCAGCAGATCTCGGACAGGGGGTGCTTTCTTT
NA,TRBJ1-1,TRBV29-1,few,CSSNLGGGSTEAFF,TGCAGCTCAAACCTGGGGGGCGGGAGCACTGAAGCTTTCTTT
NA,TRBJ2-2,TRBV24-1,once,CATSSPGDTGELFF,TGTGCCACCAGTAGCCCGGGAGACACCGGGGAGCTGTTTTTT
NA,TRBJ2-7,TRBV5-1,NA,CASNNEREHYEQYF,TGCGCCAGCAATAACGAGAGGGAGCACTACGAGCAGTACTTC
NA,TRBJ1-1,TRBV2,NA,CASSEAAGHLGEAFF,TGTGCCAGCAGTGAAGCAGCGGGACACCTTGGTGAAGCTTTCTTT
NA,TRBJ1-2,TRBV20-1,NA,CSARMGRDYTF,TGCAGTGCTAGAATGGGCCGAGACTACACCTTC
TRBD2,TRBJ2-7,TRBV6-5,NA,CASSYSAGGWNEQYF,TGTGCCAGCAGTTACTCAGCGGGAGGTTGGAACGAGCAGTACTTC
TRBD1,TRBJ1-2,TRBV9,NA,CASSGTAGTDNYGYTF,TGTGCCAGCAGCGGGACCGCCGGGACAGATAACTATGGCTACACCTTC
NA,TRBJ2-7,TRBV12-1,NA,CASSPAYEQYF,TGTGCCAGCAGCCCCGCCTACGAGCAGTACTTC
NA,TRBJ2-7,TRBV7-3,NA,CASRFGQPQGEQYF,TGTGCCAGCAGATTCGGACAGCCCCAAGGCGAGCAGTACTTC
NA,TRBJ1-2,TRBV2,NA,CASKEQGRDGYTF,TGTGCCAGCAAGGAACAGGGTAGGGATGGCTACACCTTC
NA,TRBJ1-5,TRBV12-2,few,CASRWRTADQPQHF,TGTGCAAGTCGCTGGAGGACGGCTGATCAGCCCCAGCATTTT
NA,TRBJ2-1,TRBV11-1,NA,CASSLALDSYNEQFF,TGTGCCAGCAGCTTAGCACTGGACAGCTATAATGAGCAGTTCTTC
NA,TRBJ1-4,TRBV5-1,NA,CASRAGVGDVVEKLFF,TGCGCCAGCAGGGCAGGAGTAGGGGATGTGGTTGAAAAACTGTTTTTT
NA,TRBJ2-2,TRBV7-3,NA,CASSFKPTGELFF,TGTGCCAGCAGCTTCAAGCCCACCGGGGAGCTGTTTTTT
NA,TRBJ2-3,TRBV18,once,CASSPDSDTQYF,TGTGCCAGCTCACCGGACTCAGATACGCAGTATTTT
NA,TRBJ1-4,TRBV11-2,NA,CASSLAGPNEKLFF,TGTGCCAGCAGCTTAGCAGGGCCTAATGAAAAACTGTTTTTT
TRBD1,TRBJ2-1,TRBV2,NA,CASSPGQGARNEQFF,TGTGCCAGCAGCCCCGGACAGGGGGCGCGGAATGAGCAGTTCTTC
TRBD2,TRBJ2-1,TRBV3-1/TRBV3-2,NA,CASSQASSGGSISYNEQFF,TGTGCCAGCAGCCAGGCTTCTTCTGGCGGGAGTATTTCCTACAATGAGCAGTTCTTC
NA,TRBJ1-2,TRBV2,once,CASRRPGSSYGYTF,TGTGCCAGCAGAAGGCCGGGGTCTTCCTATGGCTACACCTTC
NA,TRBJ1-6,TRBV7-9,few,CASSLSGRPLHF,TGTGCCAGCAGCTTATCAGGTCGGCCCCTCCACTTT
NA,TRBJ2-1,TRBV6-5,NA,CASRKSGVGNEQFF,TGTGCCAGCCGGAAGTCGGGGGTGGGGAATGAGCAGTTCTTC
TRBD1,TRBJ2-2,TRBV18,NA,CASSPIGTGTTGELFF,TGTGCCAGCTCACCGATAGGGACAGGGACCACCGGGGAGCTGTTTTTT
NA,TRBJ2-2,TRBV6-5,NA,CASSYGRNTGELFF,TGTGCCAGCAGTTATGGGCGCAACACCGGGGAGCTGTTTTTT
NA,TRBJ1-2,TRBV28,NA,CASSPLTNRDGYTF,TGTGCCAGCAGTCCTCTGACGAACAGGGATGGCTACACCTTC
TRBD2,TRBJ2-3,TRBV3-1/TRBV3-2,NA,CASSQEAVAGVRVADTQYF,TGTGCCAGCAGCCAAGAGGCGGTAGCGGGAGTGAGGGTTGCAGATACGCAGTATTTT
TRBD2,TRBJ2-7,TRBV7-2,NA,CASSPSGTMGSSYEQYF,TGTGCCAGCAGCCCTAGCGGTACCATGGGGAGCTCCTACGAGCAGTACTTC
NA,TRBJ2-2,TRBV7-8,NA,CASSPHRAVGVGGELFF,TGTGCCAGCAGCCCTCACAGGGCAGTGGGGGTAGGCGGGGAGCTGTTTTTT
NA,TRBJ1-3,TRBV7-8,NA,CASSEGVSSGNTIYF,TGTGCCAGCAGCGAGGGGGTTTCGAGTGGAAACACCATATATTTT
TRBD1,TRBJ2-2,TRBV10-2,NA,CASRGTGNTGELFF,TGCGCCAGCAGGGGGACAGGGAACACCGGGGAGCTGTTTTTT
NA,TRBJ2-3,TRBV18,NA,CASSRLSTDTQYF,TGTGCCAGCTCCCGACTGAGCACAGATACGCAGTATTTT
NA,TRBJ1-6,TRBV5-6,NA,CASSRIQETHF,TGTGCCAGCAGCCGTATACAGGAGACCCACTTT
TRBD2,TRBJ2-7,TRBV4-2,NA,CASSQDGLAGIYEQYF,TGTGCCAGCAGCCAAGATGGGCTAGCGGGGATCTACGAGCAGTACTTC
TRBD1,TRBJ2-7,TRBV28,NA,CASSPVGQGGYEQYF,TGTGCCAGCAGTCCTGTGGGACAGGGCGGCTACGAGCAGTACTTC
NA,TRBJ1-1,TRBV14,once,CASSQERRVVEAFF,TGTGCCAGCAGCCAAGAGAGGCGTGTTGTAGAAGCTTTCTTT
TRBD2,TRBJ2-1,TRBV3-1/TRBV3-2,NA,CASSQLPPVAGGLSSYNEQFF,TGTGCCAGCAGCCAGCTCCCGCCCGTAGCGGGAGGCCTAAGCTCCTACAATGAGCAGTTCTTC